What follows describes a single T cell receptor beta chain. This sample was taken from a study of blood T cell repertoires in COVID-19. Study context: There were acute and convalescent COVID-19 samples, and they came from the United States, Italy and Spain. Sample material is recorded as cDNA or gDNA derived from T cells, B-cell-depleted T cells, or PBMCs.

Original methodology: From reference gene primer amplification, estimates of nucleated cell counts were derived. Assay: immunoSEQ multiplex PCR; the TCRdb copy retains only in-frame clones and omits some. V and J calls and clone size come straight from that table; D and trimming were deduced from the DNA. Among 60,000 to 80,000 clones listed, 86% were seen once. Between the trimmed V and J ends, which lost 5 bases and 1 base, there was a span of 12 bases. From germline, CDR1 is MDHEN and CDR2 SYDVKM. This CDR3 is built from 15 residues. V is TRBV28 and J is TRBJ1-5, with D perhaps matching TRBD1 (6 bases). This clonotype was obtained from an elderly woman with acute or convalescent COVID-19. The sequenced sample was peripheral blood. The CDR3 sequence is CASSEQGRSNQPQHF. The DNA of the CDR3 is TGTGCCAGCAGTGAACAGGGAAGGAGCAATCAGCCCCAGCATTTT.